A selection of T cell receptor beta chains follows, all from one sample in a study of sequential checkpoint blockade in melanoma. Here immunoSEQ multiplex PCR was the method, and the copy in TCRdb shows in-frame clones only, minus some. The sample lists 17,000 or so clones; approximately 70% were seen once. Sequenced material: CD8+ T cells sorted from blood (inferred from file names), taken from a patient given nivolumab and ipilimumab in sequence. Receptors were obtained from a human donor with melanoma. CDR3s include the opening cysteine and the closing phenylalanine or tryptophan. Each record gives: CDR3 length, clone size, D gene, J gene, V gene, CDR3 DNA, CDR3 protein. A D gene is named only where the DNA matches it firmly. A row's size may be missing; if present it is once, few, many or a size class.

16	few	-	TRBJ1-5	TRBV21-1	TGTGCCAGCAGCATGTGGACAGGGGATAATGATCAGCCCCAGCATTTT	CASSMWTGDNDQPQHF
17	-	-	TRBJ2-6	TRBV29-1	TGCAGCGTAACCCGGGGAGGTTACCTCTCTGGGGCCAACGTCCTGACTTTC	CSVTRGGYLSGANVLTF
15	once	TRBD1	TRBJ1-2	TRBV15	TGTGCCACCAGCAGCCGGACAGGGAGGGGCTATGGCTACACCTTC	CATSSRTGRGYGYTF
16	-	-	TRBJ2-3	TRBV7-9	TGTGCCAGCAGCTTACCGGACACTGATAACACAGATACGCAGTATTTT	CASSLPDTDNTDTQYF
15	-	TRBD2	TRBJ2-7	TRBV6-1	TGTGCCAGCAGTGAATCGGGACTAGCGGCCTACGAGCAGTACTTC	CASSESGLAAYEQYF
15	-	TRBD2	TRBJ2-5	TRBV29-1	TGCAGCGTTGGCGCTAGCGGGGGGGCAGTGGAGACCCAGTACTTC	CSVGASGGAVETQYF
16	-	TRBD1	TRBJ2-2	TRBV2	TGTGCCAGCAGTGAATGGGGACAGGGGACGGACGGGGAGCTGTTTTTT	CASSEWGQGTDGELFF
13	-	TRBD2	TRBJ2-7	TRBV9	TGTGCCAGCAGCGTGGGTAGCGGGAGCGAGCAGTACTTC	CASSVGSGSEQYF
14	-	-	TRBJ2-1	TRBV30	TGTGCCTGGAGTCCGGGGGGCGGGGGACGGGAGCAGTTCTTC	CAWSPGGGGREQFF
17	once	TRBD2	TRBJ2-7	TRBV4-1	TGCGCCAGCAGCCAAGTTACTAGCGGGGTCCCTCCCTACGAGCAGTACTTC	CASSQVTSGVPPYEQYF
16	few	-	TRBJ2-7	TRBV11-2	TGCGCCAGCAGCCAAGAATGGTCGGGAGTCTCCTACGAGCAGTACTTC	CASSQEWSGVSYEQYF
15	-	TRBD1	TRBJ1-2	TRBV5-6	TGTGCCAGCAGCTTGGACGGGACAGGGAGCTATGGCTACACCTTC	CASSLDGTGSYGYTF
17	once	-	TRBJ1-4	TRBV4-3	TGCGCCAGCAGCCCACAGTACAGACCGGGGACTAATGAAAAACTGTTTTTT	CASSPQYRPGTNEKLFF
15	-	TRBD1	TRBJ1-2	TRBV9	TGTGCCAGCAGCGCCGGACAGGTAGCTAACTATGGCTACACCTTC	CASSAGQVANYGYTF
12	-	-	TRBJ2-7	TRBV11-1	TGTGCCAGCAGCTTGACCGGGTACGAGCAGTACTTC	CASSLTGYEQYF
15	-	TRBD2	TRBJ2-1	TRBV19	TGTGCCAGTAGTATCTGGAGCGGGAGAAGGAATGAGCAGTTCTTC	CASSIWSGRRNEQFF
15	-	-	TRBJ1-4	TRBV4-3	TGCGCCAGCAGCCAACTACGTATAACTAATGAAAAACTGTTTTTT	CASSQLRITNEKLFF
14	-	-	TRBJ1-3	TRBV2	TGTGCCAGCCTACAGACAGAAGCGAGAAACACCATATATTTT	CASLQTEARNTIYF
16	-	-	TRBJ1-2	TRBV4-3	TGCGCCAGCAGCCAAGACTATAGGGGGGGGTCATATGGCTACACCTTC	CASSQDYRGGSYGYTF
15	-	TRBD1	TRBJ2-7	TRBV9	TGTGCCAGCAGCGAAAGCGGCTCTTCAGGGGGCGAGCAGTACTTC	CASSESGSSGGEQYF
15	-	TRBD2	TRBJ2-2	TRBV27	TGTGCCAGCAGTCCAGCGGGGCTGAACACCGGGGAGCTGTTTTTT	CASSPAGLNTGELFF
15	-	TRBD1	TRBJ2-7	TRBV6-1	TGTGCCAGTGATAGTTGGGCAGGGGGCCGTCCCGAGCAGTACTTC	CASDSWAGGRPEQYF
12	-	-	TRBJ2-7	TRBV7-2	TGTGCCAGCAGCTTAGGAGGAGGCGAGCAGTACTTC	CASSLGGGEQYF
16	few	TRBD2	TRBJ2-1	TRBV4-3	TGCGCCAGCAGCCAAGAGAGCGGGAGTTACCACAATGAGCAGTTCTTC	CASSQESGSYHNEQFF
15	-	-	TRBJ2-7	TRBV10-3	TGTGCCATCAGTGATCCACCGGCACAGGGAAACGAGCAGTACTTC	CAISDPPAQGNEQYF
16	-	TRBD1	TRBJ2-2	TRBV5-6	TGTGCCAGCAGCAAAATTCGGACAGGGAAGACCGGGGAGCTGTTTTTT	CASSKIRTGKTGELFF
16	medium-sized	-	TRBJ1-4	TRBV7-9	TGTGCCAGCAGCTTAAATAGGGGCGCAGCTAATGAAAAACTGTTTTTT	CASSLNRGAANEKLFF
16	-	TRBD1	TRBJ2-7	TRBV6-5	TGTGCCAGCAGTTATGTCGGGACAGGCCCTCTCTACGAGCAGTACTTC	CASSYVGTGPLYEQYF
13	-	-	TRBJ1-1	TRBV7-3	TGTGCCAGCAGCTTAAGATGGTGCGCTGAAGCTTTCTTT	CASSLRWCAEAFF
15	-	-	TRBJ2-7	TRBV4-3	TGCGCCAGCAGCCAAGTGGGAGGCATCTCCTACGAGCAGTACTTC	CASSQVGGISYEQYF
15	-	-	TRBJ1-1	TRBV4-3	TGCGCCAGCAGCCAACAGACAGAGTTGAACACTGAAGCTTTCTTT	CASSQQTELNTEAFF
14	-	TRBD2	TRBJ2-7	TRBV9	TGTGCCAGCAGCTTAGGGACTAGAGGCGACGAGCAGCACTTC	CASSLGTRGDEQHF
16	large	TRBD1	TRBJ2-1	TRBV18	TGTGCCAGCTCACCGACAGGGGGCCTCTCCTACAATGAGCAGTTCTTC	CASSPTGGLSYNEQFF
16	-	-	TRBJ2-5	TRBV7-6	TGTGCCAGCAGCTCCCGTTCGGGAGAGGTGCAAGAGACCCAGTACTTC	CASSSRSGEVQETQYF
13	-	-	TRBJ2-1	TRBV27	TGTGCCAGCAGTGAGGGGGGGGCTCGCGAGCAGTTCTTC	CASSEGGAREQFF
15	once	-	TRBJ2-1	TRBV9	TGTGCCAGCAGCGTGGGAGTGGACTCCTACAATGAGCAGTTCTTC	CASSVGVDSYNEQFF
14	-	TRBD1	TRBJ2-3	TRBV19	TGTGCCACCAAGCCGACAGGGTCGGCAGATACGCAGTATTTT	CATKPTGSADTQYF
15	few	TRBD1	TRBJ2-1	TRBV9	TGTGCCAGCAGCGTAGACGTCAGGGGGTCTAATGAGCAGTTCTTC	CASSVDVRGSNEQFF
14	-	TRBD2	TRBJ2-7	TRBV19	TGTGCCAGTTCATCCGGGACTAGCTACGTTGAGCAGTACTTC	CASSSGTSYVEQYF
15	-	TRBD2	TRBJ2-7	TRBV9	TGTGCCAGCAGCGTAGCGGGCGGGAGTCCCCACGAGCAGTACTTC	CASSVAGGSPHEQYF
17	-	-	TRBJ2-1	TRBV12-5	TGTGCTAGTGGTTTGGGGGGTGCGGGGGCCCAAAAGGATGAGCAGTTCTTC	CASGLGGAGAQKDEQFF
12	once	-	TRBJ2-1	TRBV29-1	TGCAGCGTTGACGGAGGGCCCAATGAGCAGTTCTTC	CSVDGGPNEQFF
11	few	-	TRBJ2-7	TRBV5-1	TGCGCCAGCAGCTTCGGCTACGAGCAGTACTTC	CASSFGYEQYF
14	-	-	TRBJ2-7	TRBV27	TGTGCCAGCAGTTTAGTTAGGGGCGTGGGCGAGCAGTACTTC	CASSLVRGVGEQYF
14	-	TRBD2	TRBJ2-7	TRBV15	TGTGCCACCAGTATCGGGAGGGGCGCCTACGAGCAGTACTTC	CATSIGRGAYEQYF
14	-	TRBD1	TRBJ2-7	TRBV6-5	TGTGCCAGCAGCTGGGGACAGGGGCCATACGAGCAGTACTTC	CASSWGQGPYEQYF
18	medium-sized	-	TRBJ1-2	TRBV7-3	TGTGCCAGCAGCTTAAAGTCGGTGACAGGTAAGGGGTCTTGGGGCTACACCTTC	CASSLKSVTGKGSWGYTF
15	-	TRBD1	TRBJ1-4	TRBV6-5	TGTGCCAGCACCTCCAGCGAGACAGGGAATGAAAAACTGTTTTTT	CASTSSETGNEKLFF
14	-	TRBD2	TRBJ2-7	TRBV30	TGTGCCTGGAGTGGGGGCGGGAGGGCCGATGAGCAGTACTTC	CAWSGGGRADEQYF
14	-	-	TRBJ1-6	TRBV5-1	TGCGCCAGCAGCCCTTCGGAGGGGAATTCACCCCTCCACTTT	CASSPSEGNSPLHF